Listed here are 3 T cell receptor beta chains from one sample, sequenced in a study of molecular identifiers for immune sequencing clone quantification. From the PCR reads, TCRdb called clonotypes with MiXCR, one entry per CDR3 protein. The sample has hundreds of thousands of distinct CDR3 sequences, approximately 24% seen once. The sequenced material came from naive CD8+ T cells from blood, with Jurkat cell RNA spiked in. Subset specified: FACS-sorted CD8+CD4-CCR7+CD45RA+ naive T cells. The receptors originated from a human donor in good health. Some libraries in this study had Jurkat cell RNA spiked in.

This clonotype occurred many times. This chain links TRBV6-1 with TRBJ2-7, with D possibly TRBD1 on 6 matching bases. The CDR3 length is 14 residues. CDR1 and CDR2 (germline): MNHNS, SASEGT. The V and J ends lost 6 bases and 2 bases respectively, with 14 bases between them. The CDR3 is CASRVRDTTYEQYF. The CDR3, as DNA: TGTGCCAGCAGGGTCCGGGACACCACCTACGAGCAGTACTTC.

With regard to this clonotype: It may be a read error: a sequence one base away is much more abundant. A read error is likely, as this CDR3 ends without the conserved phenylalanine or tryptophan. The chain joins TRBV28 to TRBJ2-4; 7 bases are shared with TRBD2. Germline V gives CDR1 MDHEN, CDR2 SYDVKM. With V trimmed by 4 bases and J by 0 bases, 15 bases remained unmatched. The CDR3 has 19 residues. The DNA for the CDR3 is TGTGCCAGCAGTTGCCGGGGGGAGTTGCTAGATTTAGCCAAAAACATTCAGTACCTC. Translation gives CASSCRGELLDLAKNIQYL.

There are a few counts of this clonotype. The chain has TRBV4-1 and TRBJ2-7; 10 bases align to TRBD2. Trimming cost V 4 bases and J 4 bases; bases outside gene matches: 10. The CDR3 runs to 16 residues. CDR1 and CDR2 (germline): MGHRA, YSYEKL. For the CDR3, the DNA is TGCGCCAGCAGCCGGGAACTAGCGGGAAGGGCTTACGAGCAGTACTTC. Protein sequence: CASSRELAGRAYEQYF.